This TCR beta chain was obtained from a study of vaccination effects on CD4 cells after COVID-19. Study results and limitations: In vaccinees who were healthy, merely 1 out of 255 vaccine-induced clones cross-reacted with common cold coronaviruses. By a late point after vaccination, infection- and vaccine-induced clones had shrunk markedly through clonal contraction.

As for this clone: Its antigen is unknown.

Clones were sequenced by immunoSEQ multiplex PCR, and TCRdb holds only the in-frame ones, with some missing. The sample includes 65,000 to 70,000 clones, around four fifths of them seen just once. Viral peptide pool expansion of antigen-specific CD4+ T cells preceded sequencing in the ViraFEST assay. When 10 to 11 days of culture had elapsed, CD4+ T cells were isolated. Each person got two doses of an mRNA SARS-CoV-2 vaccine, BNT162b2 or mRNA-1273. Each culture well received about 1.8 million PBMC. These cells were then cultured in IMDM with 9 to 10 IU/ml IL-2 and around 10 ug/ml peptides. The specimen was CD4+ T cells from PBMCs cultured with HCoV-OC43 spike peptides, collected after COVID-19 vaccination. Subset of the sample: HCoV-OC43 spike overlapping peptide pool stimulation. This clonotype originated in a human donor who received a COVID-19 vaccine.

CDR3 sequence: CASSWNVRQGNIGNYGYTF. The CDR3 DNA reads TGCGCCAGCAGCTGGAATGTACGACAGGGTAACATCGGTAACTATGGCTACACCTTC. The V call is TRBV5-1, the J call TRBJ1-2; 7 bases agree with TRBD1. The CDR3 has 19 residues. Germline V lookup: CDR1 SGHRS, CDR2 YFSETQ. Trimming took 3 bases from V and 1 from J; bases not matched to a gene: 18.